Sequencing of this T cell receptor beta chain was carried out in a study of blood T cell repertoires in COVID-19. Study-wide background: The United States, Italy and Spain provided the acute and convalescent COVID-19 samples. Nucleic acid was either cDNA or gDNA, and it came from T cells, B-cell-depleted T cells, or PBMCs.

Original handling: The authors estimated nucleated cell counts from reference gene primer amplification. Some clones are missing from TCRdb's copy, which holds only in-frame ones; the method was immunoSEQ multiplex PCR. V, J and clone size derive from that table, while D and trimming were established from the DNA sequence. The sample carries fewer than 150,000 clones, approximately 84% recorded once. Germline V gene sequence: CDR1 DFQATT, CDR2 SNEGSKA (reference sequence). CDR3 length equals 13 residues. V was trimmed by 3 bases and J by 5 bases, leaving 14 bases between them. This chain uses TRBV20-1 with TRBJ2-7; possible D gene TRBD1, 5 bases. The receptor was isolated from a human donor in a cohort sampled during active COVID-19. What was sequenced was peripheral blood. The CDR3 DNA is TGCAGTGCTAGTAGGGGTTCGACGGACGAGCAGTACTTC. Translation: CSASRGSTDEQYF.